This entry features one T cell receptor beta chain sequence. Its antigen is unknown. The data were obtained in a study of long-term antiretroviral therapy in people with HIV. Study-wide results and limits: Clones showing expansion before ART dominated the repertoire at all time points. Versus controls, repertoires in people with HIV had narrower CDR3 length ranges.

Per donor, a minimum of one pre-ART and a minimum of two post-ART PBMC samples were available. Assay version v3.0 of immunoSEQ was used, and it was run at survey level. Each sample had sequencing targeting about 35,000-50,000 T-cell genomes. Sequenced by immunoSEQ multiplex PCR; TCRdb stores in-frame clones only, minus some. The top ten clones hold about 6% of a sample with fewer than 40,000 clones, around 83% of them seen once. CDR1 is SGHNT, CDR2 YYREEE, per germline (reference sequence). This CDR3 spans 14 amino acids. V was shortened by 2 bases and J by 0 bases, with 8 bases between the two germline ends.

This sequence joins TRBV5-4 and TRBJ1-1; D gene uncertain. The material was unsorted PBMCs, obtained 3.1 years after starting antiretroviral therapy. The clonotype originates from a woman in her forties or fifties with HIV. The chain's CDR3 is CASSFGRLNTEAFF. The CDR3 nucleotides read TGTGCCAGCAGCTTCGGACGGCTGAACACTGAAGCTTTCTTT.